These T cell receptor beta chains were read from a single sample in a study of CD8 T cells in ankylosing spondylitis. Each CDR3 protein gets one entry after TCRdb re-called the 5' RACE reads with MiXCR. The sample consists of 200,000 to 250,000 distinct CDR3 sequences, more than 9% of them appearing once. The sample comprised blood, either unsorted or a sorted T cell fraction (not recorded which). The origin of the receptors is a male donor with ankylosing spondylitis or in good health (not recorded which). The CDR3 runs from the conserved cysteine through the conserved F or W. D genes are given only for firm matches. Not all rows give a size; the values are once, few, many and, for expanded clones, a class.

d_gene | j_gene | abundance | v_gene | CDR3aa | CDR3nt
TRBD1 | TRBJ2-7 | many | TRBV5-6 | CASSTTRGITYEQYF | TGTGCCAGCAGCACTACCAGGGGGATTACCTACGAGCAGTACTTC
TRBD2 | TRBJ2-7 | many | TRBV5-1 | CASSWVTSAGDEQYF | TGCGCCAGCAGTTGGGTGACTAGCGCTGGAGACGAGCAGTACTTC
NA | TRBJ1-1 | many | TRBV5-1 | CASGPSLNTEAFF | TGCGCCAGCGGCCCTTCCCTGAACACTGAAGCTTTCTTT
TRBD1 | TRBJ1-2 | few | TRBV7-9 | CASSLATGRPGGYTF | TGTGCCAGCAGCCTGGCGACAGGGAGGCCGGGGGGCTACACCTTC
NA | TRBJ1-1 | NA | TRBV5-6 | CASSFNQNTEAFF | TGTGCCAGCAGCTTCAATCAAAACACTGAAGCTTTCTTT
TRBD2 | TRBJ2-3 | many | TRBV12-3/TRBV12-4 | CASSSGLATSTDTQYF | TGTGCCAGCAGCTCCGGACTAGCGACTAGCACAGATACGCAGTATTTT
NA | TRBJ2-3 | few | TRBV7-9 | CASSLPVGGATDTQYF | TGTGCCAGCAGCCTCCCCGTTGGGGGGGCAACAGATACGCAGTATTTT
NA | TRBJ1-2 | many | TRBV29-1 | CSVVRGNNYGYTF | TGCAGCGTTGTTAGGGGTAATAACTATGGCTACACCTTC
NA | TRBJ2-7 | NA | TRBV7-2 | CASSFGTSGRYEQYF | TGTGCCAGCAGCTTCGGTACTAGTGGCCGGTACGAGCAGTACTTC
TRBD2 | TRBJ2-1 | many | TRBV20-1 | CSASRLAGDEQFF | TGCAGTGCTAGCCGACTAGCGGGAGATGAGCAGTTCTTC
NA | TRBJ2-7 | NA | TRBV11-2 | CASSSLGGIPLF | TGTGCCAGCAGCTCCTTGGGAGGAATACCCCTTTTC
NA | TRBJ2-1 | many | TRBV5-1 | CASSVTGKTYNEQFF | TGCGCCAGCAGCGTTACAGGGAAGACCTACAATGAGCAGTTCTTC